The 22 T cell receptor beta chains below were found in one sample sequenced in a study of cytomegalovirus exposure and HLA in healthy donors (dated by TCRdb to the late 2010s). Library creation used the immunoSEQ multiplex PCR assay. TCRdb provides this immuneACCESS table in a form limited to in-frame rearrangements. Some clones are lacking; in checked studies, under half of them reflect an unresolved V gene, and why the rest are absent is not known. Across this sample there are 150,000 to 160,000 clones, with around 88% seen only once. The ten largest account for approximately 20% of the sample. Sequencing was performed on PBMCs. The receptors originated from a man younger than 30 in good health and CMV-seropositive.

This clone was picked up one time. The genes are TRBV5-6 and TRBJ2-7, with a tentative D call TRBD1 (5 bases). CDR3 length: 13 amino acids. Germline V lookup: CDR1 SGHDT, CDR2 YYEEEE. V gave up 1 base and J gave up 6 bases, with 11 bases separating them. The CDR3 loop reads CASSLSGPGEQYF. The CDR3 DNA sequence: TGTGCCAGCAGCTTGTCAGGGCCGGGCGAGCAGTACTTC.

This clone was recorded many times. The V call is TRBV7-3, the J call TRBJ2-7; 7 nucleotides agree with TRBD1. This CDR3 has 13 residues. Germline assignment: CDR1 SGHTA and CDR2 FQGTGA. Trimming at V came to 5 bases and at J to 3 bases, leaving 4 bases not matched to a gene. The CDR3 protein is CASSPWTGYEQYF. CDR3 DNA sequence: TGTGCCAGCAGCCCCTGGACAGGCTACGAGCAGTACTTC.

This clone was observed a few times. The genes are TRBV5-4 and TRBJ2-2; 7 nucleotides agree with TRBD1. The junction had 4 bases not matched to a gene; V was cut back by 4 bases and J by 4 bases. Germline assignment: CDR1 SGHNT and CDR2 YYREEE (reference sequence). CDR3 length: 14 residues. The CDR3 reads CASSIRTGTGELFF. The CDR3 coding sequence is TGTGCCAGCAGCATTCGGACAGGCACCGGGGAGCTGTTTTTT.

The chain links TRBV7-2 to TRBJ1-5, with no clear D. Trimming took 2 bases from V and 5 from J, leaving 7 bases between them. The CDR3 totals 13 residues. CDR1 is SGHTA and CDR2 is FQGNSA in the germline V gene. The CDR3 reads CASSLTPDQPQHF. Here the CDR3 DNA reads TGTGCCAGCAGCTTAACGCCGGATCAGCCCCAGCATTTT.

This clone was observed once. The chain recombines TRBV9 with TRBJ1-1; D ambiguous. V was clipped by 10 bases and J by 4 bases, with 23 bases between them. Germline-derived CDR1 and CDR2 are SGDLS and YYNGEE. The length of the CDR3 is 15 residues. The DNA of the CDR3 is TGTGCCGGTAGTGAGGGCTTAAGCGAGGGCACTGAAGCTTTCTTT. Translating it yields CAGSEGLSEGTEAFF. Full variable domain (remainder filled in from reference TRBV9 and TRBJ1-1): DSGVTQTPKHLITATGQRVTLRCSPRSGDLSVYWYQQSLDQGLQFLIQYYNGEERAKGNILERFSAQQFPDLHSELNLSSLELGDSALYFCAGSEGLSEGTEAFFGQGTRLTVV.

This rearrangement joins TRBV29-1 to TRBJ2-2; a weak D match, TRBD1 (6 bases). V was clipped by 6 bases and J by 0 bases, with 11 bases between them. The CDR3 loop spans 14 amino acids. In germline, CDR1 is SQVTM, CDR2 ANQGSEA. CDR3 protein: CSVGRGSNTGELFF. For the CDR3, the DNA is TGCAGCGTCGGTAGGGGGTCGAACACCGGGGAGCTGTTTTTT.

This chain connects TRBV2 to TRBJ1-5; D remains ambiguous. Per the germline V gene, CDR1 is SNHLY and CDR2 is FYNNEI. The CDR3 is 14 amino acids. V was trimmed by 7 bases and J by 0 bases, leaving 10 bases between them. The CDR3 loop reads CASNGANSNQPQHF. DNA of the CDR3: TGTGCCAGCAACGGAGCGAATAGCAATCAGCCCCAGCATTTT.

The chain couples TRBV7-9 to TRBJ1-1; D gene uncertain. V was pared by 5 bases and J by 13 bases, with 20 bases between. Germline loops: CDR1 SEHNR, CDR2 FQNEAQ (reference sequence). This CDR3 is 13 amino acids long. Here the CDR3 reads CASSDIEAGRGFF. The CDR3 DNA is TGTGCCAGCAGCGACATCGAGGCGGGCCGGGGTTTCTTT. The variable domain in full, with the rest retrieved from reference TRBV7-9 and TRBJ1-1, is DTGVSQNPRHKITKRGQNVTFRCDPISEHNRLYWYRQTLGQGPEFLTYFQNEAQLEKSRLLSDRFSAERPKGSFSTLEIQRTEQGDSAMYLCASSDIEAGRGFFGQGTRLTVV.

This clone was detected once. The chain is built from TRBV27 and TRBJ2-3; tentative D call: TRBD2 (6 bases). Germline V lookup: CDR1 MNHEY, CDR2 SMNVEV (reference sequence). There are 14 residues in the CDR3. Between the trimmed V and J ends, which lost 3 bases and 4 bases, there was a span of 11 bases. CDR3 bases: TGTGCCAGCAGTTTTGCCAGCGGGCCAGATACGCAGTATTTT. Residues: CASSFASGPDTQYF.

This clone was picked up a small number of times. CDR3 loop: CASSPFGGQETQYF. CDR3 nucleotides: TGCGCCAGCAGCCCATTCGGGGGACAAGAGACCCAGTACTTC. This chain joins TRBV10-2 and TRBJ2-5, with a tentative D call TRBD2 (6 bases). The CDR3 is 14 residues long. The V gene's germline CDR1 is WSHSY and CDR2 SAAADI. The V end lost 6 bases, the J end lost 2 bases, and 13 bases lay between the germline ends.

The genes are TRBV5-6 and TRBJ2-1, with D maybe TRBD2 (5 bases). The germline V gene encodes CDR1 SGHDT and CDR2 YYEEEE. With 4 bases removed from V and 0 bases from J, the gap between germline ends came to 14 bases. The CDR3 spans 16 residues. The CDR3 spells CASSPTGIRSYNEQFF. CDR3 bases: TGTGCCAGCAGCCCGACCGGGATCCGCTCCTACAATGAGCAGTTCTTC.

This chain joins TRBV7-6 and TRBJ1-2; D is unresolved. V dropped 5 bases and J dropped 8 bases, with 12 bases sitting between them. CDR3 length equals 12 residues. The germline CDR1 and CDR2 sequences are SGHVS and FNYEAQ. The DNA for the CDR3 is TGTGCCAGCAGCCAAAAAAACGGGGGCTACACCTTC. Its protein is CASSQKNGGYTF.

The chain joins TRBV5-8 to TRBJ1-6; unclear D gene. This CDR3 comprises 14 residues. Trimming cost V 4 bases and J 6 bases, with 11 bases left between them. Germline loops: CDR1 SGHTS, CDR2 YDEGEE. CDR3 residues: CASSLSGFNSPLHF. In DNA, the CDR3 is TGTGCCAGCAGCCTGTCGGGATTTAATTCACCCCTCCACTTT.

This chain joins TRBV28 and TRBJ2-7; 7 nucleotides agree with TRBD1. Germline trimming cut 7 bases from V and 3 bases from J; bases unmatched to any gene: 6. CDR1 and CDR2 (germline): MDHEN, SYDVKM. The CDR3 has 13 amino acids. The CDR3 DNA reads TGTGCCAGCACGGGGACAGAAAGCTACGAGCAGTACTTC. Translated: CASTGTESYEQYF.

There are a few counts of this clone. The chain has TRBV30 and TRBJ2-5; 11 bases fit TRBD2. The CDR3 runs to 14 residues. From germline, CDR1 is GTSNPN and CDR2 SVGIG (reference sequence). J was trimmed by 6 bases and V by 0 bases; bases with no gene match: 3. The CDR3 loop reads CAWSVTSGAKTQYF. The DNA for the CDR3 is TGTGCCTGGAGTGTGACTAGCGGGGCCAAGACCCAGTACTTC.

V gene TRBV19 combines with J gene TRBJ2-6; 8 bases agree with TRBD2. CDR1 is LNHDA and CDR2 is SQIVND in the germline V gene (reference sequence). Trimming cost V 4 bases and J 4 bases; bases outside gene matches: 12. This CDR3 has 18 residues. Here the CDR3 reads CASSKSSGRGIGANVLTF. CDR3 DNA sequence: TGTGCCAGTAGTAAATCGTCCGGGAGGGGAATCGGGGCCAACGTCCTGACTTTC.

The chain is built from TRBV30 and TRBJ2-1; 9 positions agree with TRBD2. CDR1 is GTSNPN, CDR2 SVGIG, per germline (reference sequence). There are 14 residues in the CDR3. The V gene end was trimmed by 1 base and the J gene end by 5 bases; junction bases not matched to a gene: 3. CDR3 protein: CAWSAGLANNEQFF. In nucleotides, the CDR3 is TGTGCCTGGAGTGCGGGACTAGCAAACAATGAGCAGTTCTTC.

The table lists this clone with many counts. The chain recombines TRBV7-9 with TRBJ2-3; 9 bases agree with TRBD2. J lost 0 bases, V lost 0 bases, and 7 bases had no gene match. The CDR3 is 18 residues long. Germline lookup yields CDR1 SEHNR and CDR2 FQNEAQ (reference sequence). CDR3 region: CASSLAAGGPPSTDTQYF. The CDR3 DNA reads TGTGCCAGCAGCTTAGCGGCGGGGGGGCCACCAAGCACAGATACGCAGTATTTT.

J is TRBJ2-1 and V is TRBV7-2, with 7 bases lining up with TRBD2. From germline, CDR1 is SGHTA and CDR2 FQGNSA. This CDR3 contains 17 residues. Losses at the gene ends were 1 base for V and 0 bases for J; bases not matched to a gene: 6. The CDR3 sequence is CASSLDGGGSSYNEQFF. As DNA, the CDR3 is TGTGCCAGCAGCTTAGACGGAGGCGGGAGCTCCTACAATGAGCAGTTCTTC.

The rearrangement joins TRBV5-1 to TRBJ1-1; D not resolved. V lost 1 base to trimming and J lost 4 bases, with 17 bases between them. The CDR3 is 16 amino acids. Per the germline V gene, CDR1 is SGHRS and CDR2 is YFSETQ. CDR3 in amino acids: CASSLSGAELGTEAFF. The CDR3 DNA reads TGCGCCAGCAGCTTGTCCGGTGCGGAGCTCGGCACTGAAGCTTTCTTT.

The DNA for the CDR3 is TGCGCCAGCAGCCAAGACAGTCGGGACTATCGCAAGACTGAAGCTTTCTTT. This translates into CASSQDSRDYRKTEAFF. This chain joins TRBV4-3 and TRBJ1-1, with a weak D call TRBD1 (5 bases). Germline V lookup: CDR1 LGHNA, CDR2 YSLEER. Trimming stripped 0 bases from V and 5 bases from J, with 19 bases between. This CDR3 has 17 residues.

The CDR3 loop reads CATSRGGSGLGNEQFF. CDR3 bases: TGTGCCACCAGCAGAGGGGGGTCGGGACTGGGCAATGAGCAGTTCTTC. The V and J genes are TRBV15 and TRBJ2-1, with a possible D match to TRBD2 (6 bases). Deletions cut 1 base from V and 6 bases from J, with 16 bases between. Germline V CDR1 and CDR2: LNHNV, YYDKDF (reference sequence). This CDR3 has 16 residues.